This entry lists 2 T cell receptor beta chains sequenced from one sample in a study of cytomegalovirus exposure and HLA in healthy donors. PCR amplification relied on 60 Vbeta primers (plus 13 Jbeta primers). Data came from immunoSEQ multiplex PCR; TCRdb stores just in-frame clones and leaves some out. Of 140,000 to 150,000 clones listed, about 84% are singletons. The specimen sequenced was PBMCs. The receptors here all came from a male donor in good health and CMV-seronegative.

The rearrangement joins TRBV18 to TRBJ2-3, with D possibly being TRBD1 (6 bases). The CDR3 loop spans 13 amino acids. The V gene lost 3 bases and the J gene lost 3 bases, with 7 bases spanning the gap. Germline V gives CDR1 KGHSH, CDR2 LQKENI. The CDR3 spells CASSPTGTDTQYF. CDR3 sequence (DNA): TGTGCCAGCTCACCGACAGGAACAGATACGCAGTATTTT. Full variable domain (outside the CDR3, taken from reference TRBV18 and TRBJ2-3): NAGVMQNPRHLVRRRGQEARLRCSPMKGHSHVYWYRQLPEEGLKFMVYLQKENIIDESGMPKERFSAEFPKEGPSILRIQQVVRGDSAAYFCASSPTGTDTQYFGPGTRLTVL.

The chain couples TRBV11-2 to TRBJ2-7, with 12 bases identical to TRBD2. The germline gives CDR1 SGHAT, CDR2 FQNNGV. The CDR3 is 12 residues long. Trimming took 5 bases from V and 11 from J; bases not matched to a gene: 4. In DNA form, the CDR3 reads TGTGCCAGCAGCCCGACTAGCGGGAGCAAGTACTTC. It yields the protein CASSPTSGSKYF. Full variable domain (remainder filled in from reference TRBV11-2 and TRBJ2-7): EAGVAQSPRYKIIEKRQSVAFWCNPISGHATLYWYQQILGQGPKLLIQFQNNGVVDDSQLPKDRFSAERLKGVDSTLKIQPAKLEDSAVYLCASSPTSGSKYFGPGTRLTVT.